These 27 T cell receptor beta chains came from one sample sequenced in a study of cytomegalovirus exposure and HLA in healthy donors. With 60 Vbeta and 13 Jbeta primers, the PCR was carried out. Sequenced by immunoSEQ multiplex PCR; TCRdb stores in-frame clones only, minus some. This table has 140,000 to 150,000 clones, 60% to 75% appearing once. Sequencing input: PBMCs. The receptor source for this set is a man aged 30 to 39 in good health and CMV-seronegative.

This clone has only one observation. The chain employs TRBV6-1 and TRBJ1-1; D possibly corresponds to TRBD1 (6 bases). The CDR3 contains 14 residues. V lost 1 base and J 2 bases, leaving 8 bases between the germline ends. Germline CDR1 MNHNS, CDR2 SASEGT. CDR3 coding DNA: TGTGCCAGCAGTGAAGGGACAGATAACACTGAAGCTTTCTTT. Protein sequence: CASSEGTDNTEAFF.

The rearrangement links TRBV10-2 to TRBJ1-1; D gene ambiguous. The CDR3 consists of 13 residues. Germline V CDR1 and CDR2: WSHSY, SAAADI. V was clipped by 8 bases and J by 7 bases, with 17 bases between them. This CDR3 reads CASLGGFQREAFF. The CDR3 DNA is TGCGCCAGCCTTGGAGGGTTTCAGCGTGAAGCTTTCTTT.

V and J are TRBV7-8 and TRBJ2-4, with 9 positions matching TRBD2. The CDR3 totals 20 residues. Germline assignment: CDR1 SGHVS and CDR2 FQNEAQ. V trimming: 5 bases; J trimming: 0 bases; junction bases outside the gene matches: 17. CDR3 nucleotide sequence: TGTGCCAGCAGCCTACCCCGGCTAGCGGGACAGAAACTAGCCAAAAACATTCAGTACTTC. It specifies CASSLPRLAGQKLAKNIQYF.

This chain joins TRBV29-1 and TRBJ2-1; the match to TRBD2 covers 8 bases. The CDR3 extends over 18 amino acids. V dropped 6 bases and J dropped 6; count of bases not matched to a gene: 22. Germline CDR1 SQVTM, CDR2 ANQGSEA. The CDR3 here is CSVGRGVMPGALLNEQFF. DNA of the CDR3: TGCAGCGTCGGGAGGGGTGTTATGCCGGGCGCATTACTCAATGAGCAGTTCTTC.

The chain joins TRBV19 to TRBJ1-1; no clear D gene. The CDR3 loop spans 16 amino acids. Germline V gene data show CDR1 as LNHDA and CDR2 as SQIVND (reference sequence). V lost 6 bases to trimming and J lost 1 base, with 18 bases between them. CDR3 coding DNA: TGTGCCAGTAGCCTTGGAGTGGGCGGGGAGAACACTGAAGCTTTCTTT. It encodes CASSLGVGGENTEAFF.

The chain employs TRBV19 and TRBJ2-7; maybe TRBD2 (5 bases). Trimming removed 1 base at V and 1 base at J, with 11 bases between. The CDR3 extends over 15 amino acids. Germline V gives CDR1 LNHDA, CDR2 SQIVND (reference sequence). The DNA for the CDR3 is TGTGCCAGTAGTATAGGAGGGAGTCGTTCCTACGAGCAGTACTTC. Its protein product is CASSIGGSRSYEQYF.

In DNA, the CDR3 is TGTGCCAGCAGCCCTAACGGGTTTGCAGATACGCAGTATTTT. This translates into CASSPNGFADTQYF. The chain carries TRBV7-2 and TRBJ2-3; D unresolved. With 5 bases removed from V and 4 bases from J, the gap between germline ends came to 13 bases. The CDR3 loop spans 14 amino acids. The germline V gene encodes CDR1 SGHTA and CDR2 FQGNSA.

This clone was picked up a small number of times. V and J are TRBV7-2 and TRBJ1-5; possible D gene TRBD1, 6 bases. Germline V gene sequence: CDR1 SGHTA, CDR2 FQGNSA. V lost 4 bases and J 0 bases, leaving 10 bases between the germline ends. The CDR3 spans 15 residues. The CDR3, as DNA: TGTGCCAGCAGCTCCTACAGGGTTAGCAATCAGCCCCAGCATTTT. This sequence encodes CASSSYRVSNQPQHF. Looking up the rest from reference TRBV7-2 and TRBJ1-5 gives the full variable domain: GAGVSQSPSNKVTEKGKDVELRCDPISGHTALYWYRQSLGQGLEFLIYFQGNSAPDKSGLPSDRFSAERTGGSVSTLTIQRTQQEDSAVYLCASSSYRVSNQPQHFGDGTRLSIL.

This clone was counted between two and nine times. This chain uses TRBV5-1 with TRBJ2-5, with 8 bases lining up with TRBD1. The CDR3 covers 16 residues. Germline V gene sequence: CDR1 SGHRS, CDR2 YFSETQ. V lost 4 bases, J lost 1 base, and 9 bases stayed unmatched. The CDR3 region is CASSPTRQGRQETQYF. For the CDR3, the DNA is TGCGCCAGCAGCCCCACCCGACAGGGGCGCCAAGAGACCCAGTACTTC.

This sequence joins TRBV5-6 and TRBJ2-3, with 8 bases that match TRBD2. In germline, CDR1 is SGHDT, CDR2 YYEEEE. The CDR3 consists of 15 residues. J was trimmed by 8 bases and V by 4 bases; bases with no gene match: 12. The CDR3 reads CASSHVGLGGGTQYF. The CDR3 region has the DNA TGTGCCAGCAGCCACGTGGGACTAGGGGGGGGTACGCAGTATTTT.

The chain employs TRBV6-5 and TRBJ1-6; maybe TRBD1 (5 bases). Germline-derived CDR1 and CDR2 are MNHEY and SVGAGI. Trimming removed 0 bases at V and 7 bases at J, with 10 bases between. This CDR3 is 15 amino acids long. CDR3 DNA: TGTGCCAGCAGTTACTCGGGACTGCTAAATTCACCCCTCCACTTT. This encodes CASSYSGLLNSPLHF.

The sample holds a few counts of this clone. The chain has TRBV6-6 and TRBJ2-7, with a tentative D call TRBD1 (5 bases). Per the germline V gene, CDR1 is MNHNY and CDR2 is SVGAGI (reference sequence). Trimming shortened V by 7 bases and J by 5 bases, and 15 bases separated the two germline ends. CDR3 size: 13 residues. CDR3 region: CASIADIRDEQYF. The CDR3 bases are TGTGCCAGCATCGCGGACATACGGGACGAGCAGTACTTC.

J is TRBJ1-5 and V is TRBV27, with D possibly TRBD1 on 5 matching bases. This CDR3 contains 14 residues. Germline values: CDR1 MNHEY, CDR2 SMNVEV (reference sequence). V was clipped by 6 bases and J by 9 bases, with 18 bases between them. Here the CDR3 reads CASRTDHPGRPQHF. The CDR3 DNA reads TGTGCCAGCAGGACGGATCACCCAGGGCGGCCCCAGCATTTT.

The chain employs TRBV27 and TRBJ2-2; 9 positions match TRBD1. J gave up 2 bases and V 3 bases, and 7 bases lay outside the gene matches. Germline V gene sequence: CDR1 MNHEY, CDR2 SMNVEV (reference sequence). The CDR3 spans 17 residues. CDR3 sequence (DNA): TGTGCCAGCAGTTTCGACGGGACAGGGATTAACACCGGGGAGCTGTTTTTT. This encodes CASSFDGTGINTGELFF.

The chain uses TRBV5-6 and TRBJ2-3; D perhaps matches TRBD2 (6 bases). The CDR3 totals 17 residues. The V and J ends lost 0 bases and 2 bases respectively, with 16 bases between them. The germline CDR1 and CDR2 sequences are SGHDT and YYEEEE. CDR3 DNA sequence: TGTGCCAGCAGCTTGGCCAATGGTGGGGGGTTCACAGATACGCAGTATTTT. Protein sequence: CASSLANGGGFTDTQYF.

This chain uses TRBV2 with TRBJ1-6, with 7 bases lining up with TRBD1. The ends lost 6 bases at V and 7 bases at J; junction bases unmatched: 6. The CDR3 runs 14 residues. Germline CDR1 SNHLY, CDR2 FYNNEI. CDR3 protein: CASRGDSSNSPLHF. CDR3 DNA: TGTGCCAGCAGGGGGGACAGTTCAAATTCACCCCTCCACTTT.

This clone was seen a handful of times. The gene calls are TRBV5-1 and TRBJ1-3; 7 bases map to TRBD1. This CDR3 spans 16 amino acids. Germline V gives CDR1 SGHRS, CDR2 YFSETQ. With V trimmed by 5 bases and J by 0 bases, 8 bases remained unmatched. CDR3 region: CASSTQGSYSGNTIYF. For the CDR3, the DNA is TGCGCCAGCAGTACACAGGGGTCATACTCTGGAAACACCATATATTTT.

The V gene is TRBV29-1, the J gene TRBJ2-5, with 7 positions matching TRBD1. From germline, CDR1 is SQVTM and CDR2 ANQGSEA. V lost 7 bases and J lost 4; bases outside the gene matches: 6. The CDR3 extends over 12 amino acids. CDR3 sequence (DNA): TGCAGCGACACCGGGACAGTAGAGACCCAGTACTTC. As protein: CSDTGTVETQYF.

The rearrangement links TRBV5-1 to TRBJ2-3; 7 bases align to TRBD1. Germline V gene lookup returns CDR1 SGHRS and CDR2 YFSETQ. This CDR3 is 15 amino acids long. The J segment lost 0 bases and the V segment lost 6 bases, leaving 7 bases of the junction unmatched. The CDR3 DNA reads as TGCGCCAGCACGCAGGGGGACCCTAGCACAGATACGCAGTATTTT. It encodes CASTQGDPSTDTQYF.

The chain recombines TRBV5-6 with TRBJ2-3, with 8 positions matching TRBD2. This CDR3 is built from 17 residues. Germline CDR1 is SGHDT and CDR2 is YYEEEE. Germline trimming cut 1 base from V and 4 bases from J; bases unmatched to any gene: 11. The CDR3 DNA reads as TGTGCCAGCAGCTTGTGGGTGGAGCGGGAGAAGGCAGATACGCAGTATTTT. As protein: CASSLWVEREKADTQYF.

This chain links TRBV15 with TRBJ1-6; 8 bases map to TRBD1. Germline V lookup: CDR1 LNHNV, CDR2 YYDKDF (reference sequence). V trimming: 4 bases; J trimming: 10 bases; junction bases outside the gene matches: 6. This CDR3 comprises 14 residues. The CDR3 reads CATSTGQGKSPLHF. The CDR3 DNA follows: TGTGCCACCAGCACCGGACAGGGAAAATCACCCCTCCACTTT.

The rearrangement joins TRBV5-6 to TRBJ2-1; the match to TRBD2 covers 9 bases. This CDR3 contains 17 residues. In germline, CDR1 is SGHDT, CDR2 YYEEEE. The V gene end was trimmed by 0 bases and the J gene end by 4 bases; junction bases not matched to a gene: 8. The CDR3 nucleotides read TGTGCCAGCAGCTTGGCCGGAGATAGCGGGAGATACAATGAGCAGTTCTTC. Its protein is CASSLAGDSGRYNEQFF.

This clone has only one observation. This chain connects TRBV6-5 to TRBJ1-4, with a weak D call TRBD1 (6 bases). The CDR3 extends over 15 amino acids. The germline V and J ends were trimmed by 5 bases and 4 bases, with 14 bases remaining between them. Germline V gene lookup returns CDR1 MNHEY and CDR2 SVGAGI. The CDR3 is CASSTRTELNEKLFF. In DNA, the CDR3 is TGTGCCAGCAGTACCCGGACAGAGCTTAATGAAAAACTGTTTTTT.

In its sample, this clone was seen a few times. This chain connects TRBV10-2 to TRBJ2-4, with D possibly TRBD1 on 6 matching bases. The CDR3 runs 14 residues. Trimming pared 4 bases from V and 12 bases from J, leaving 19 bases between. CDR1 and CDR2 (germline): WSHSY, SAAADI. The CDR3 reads CASSGLTVEDSQYF. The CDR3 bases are TGCGCCAGCAGTGGACTAACGGTCGAGGACAGTCAGTACTTC.

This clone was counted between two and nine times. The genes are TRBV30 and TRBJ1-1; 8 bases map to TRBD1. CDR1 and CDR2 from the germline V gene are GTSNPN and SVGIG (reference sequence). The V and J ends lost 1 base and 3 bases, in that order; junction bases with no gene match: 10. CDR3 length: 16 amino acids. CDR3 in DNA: TGTGCCTGGAGTGGGGCAGGGGGCCGTCAGGACACTGAAGCTTTCTTT. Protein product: CAWSGAGGRQDTEAFF.

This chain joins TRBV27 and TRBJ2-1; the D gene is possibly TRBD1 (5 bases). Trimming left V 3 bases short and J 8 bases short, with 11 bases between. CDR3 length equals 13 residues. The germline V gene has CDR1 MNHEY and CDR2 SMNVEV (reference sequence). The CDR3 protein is CASSLQGWDEQFF. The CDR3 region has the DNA TGTGCCAGCAGTTTGCAGGGTTGGGATGAGCAGTTCTTC.

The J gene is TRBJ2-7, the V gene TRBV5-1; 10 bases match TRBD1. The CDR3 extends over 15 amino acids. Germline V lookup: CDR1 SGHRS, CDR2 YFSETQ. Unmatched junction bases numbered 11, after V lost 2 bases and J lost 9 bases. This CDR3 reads CASSFSGTGDEGQYF. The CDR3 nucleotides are TGCGCCAGCAGCTTTTCCGGGACAGGGGACGAAGGGCAGTACTTC.